The 22 T cell receptor beta chains in this list originate from one sample, sequenced in a study of cytomegalovirus exposure and HLA in healthy donors. Primers: 60 Vbeta forward and 13 Jbeta reverse. This table comes from immunoSEQ multiplex PCR, and its TCRdb copy is limited to in-frame clones, with some not included. The repertoire has around 150,000 clones, approximately 84% of them found once; the top ten carry 1.4% to 1.5%. Sequencing was carried out using PBMCs. All receptors derive from a man aged 25 to 40 in good health and CMV-seropositive.

The V call is TRBV27, the J call TRBJ2-1, with 12 positions matching TRBD2. The V segment lost 7 bases and the J segment 9 bases; nucleotides outside the gene matches: 13. Germline V gene lookup returns CDR1 MNHEY and CDR2 SMNVEV (reference sequence). CDR3 length: 16 residues. Here the CDR3 DNA reads TGTGCCAGCAACCCTAGCGGGGGGGCCTATATTGTTGAGCAGTTCTTC. It encodes CASNPSGGAYIVEQFF.

The chain links TRBV6-5 to TRBJ2-7; TRBD2 matches at 15 bases. The trim removed 2 bases at V and 4 bases at J, leaving 3 bases unmatched. This CDR3 spans 16 amino acids. Germline V gene sequence: CDR1 MNHEY, CDR2 SVGAGI. This CDR3 is CASSYRGTSGGYEQYF. The DNA of the CDR3 is TGTGCCAGCAGTTACCGCGGGACTAGCGGGGGGTACGAGCAGTACTTC.

The CDR3: CASSSGTSSGLFLNTQYF. CDR3 bases: TGTGCCAGCAGCTCCGGGACTAGTTCGGGCCTCTTCCTAAATACGCAGTATTTT. This chain uses TRBV7-2 with TRBJ2-3; 8 positions match TRBD2. V lost 4 bases and J lost 7; bases outside the gene matches: 19. The CDR3 consists of 18 residues. CDR1 and CDR2 (germline): SGHTA, FQGNSA.

This rearrangement joins TRBV4-1 to TRBJ2-1, with 13 bases fitting TRBD2. The ends lost 1 base at V and 6 bases at J; junction bases unmatched: 9. This CDR3 region has 18 residues. CDR1 and CDR2 from the germline V gene are MGHRA and YSYEKL. The CDR3 sequence is CASSQVDMGLAGLNEQFF. The CDR3 coding sequence is TGCGCCAGCAGCCAAGTGGATATGGGACTAGCGGGACTCAATGAGCAGTTCTTC.

This rearrangement joins TRBV9 to TRBJ2-5; D might be TRBD1 (5 bases). Germline V gene sequence: CDR1 SGDLS, CDR2 YYNGEE. The CDR3 consists of 14 residues. The ends were cut back, 4 bases at V and 4 bases at J, with 14 bases in the middle. CDR3: CASSPVGVGETQYF. The CDR3 DNA reads TGTGCCAGCAGCCCCGTAGGGGTGGGAGAGACCCAGTACTTC.

This clone appeared a few times. This chain uses TRBV15 with TRBJ1-1; D is unresolved. Germline V CDR1 and CDR2: LNHNV, YYDKDF (reference sequence). V shed 3 bases and J shed 5 bases, with 28 bases lying between them. This CDR3 spans 19 amino acids. CDR3: CATSSGKFRKTGLGTEAFF. The CDR3 DNA reads as TGTGCCACCAGCAGCGGGAAATTCCGGAAAACCGGGCTCGGGACTGAAGCTTTCTTT.

The sample holds a few counts of this clone. The V and J genes are TRBV5-4 and TRBJ1-3; 7 bases agree with TRBD1. Germline assignment: CDR1 SGHNT and CDR2 YYREEE (reference sequence). V lost 0 bases to trimming and J lost 4 bases; unmatched junction nucleotides: 1. The CDR3 loop spans 14 amino acids. The CDR3 here is CASSLETGGNTIYF. The DNA for the CDR3 is TGTGCCAGCAGCTTGGAGACAGGGGGAAACACCATATATTTT.

The chain links TRBV7-9 to TRBJ2-5, with 11 bases identical to TRBD1. This CDR3 contains 16 residues. CDR1 and CDR2 (germline): SEHNR, FQNEAQ (reference sequence). Germline trimming cut 5 bases from V and 4 bases from J; bases unmatched to any gene: 9. The CDR3 DNA reads TGTGCCAGCAGCCCACCGGGACAGGGGGTCCCAGAGACCCAGTACTTC. This translates into CASSPPGQGVPETQYF. The full variable domain, its missing parts supplied by reference TRBV7-9 and TRBJ2-5, is DTGVSQNPRHKITKRGQNVTFRCDPISEHNRLYWYRQTLGQGPEFLTYFQNEAQLEKSRLLSDRFSAERPKGSFSTLEIQRTEQGDSAMYLCASSPPGQGVPETQYFGPGTRLLVL.

In this sample, this clone turned up many times. V gene TRBV30 combines with J gene TRBJ1-1; weak D call: TRBD1 (6 bases). Trimming shortened V by 1 base and J by 6 bases, and 9 bases separated the two germline ends. Germline V gives CDR1 GTSNPN, CDR2 SVGIG (reference sequence). The CDR3 contains 12 residues. As DNA, the CDR3 is TGTGCCTGGAGTGCTGGGGGCCCTGAAGCTTTCTTT. Translating it yields CAWSAGGPEAFF.

The J gene is TRBJ1-5, the V gene TRBV19, with D possibly matching TRBD1 (6 bases). Germline V gene sequence: CDR1 LNHDA, CDR2 SQIVND (reference sequence). V was cut by 6 bases and J by 4 bases, with 13 bases left in between. The CDR3 has 14 residues. In DNA form, the CDR3 reads TGTGCCAGTAGCCTGGGACAAAATAATCAGCCCCAGCATTTT. Residues: CASSLGQNNQPQHF.

V is TRBV27 and J is TRBJ2-7; a weak D match, TRBD2 (5 bases). Per germline, CDR1 MNHEY and CDR2 SMNVEV (reference sequence). The V and J ends lost 5 bases and 0 bases respectively, with 17 bases between them. CDR3 length: 16 amino acids. For the CDR3, the DNA is TGTGCCAGCAGTCCCATTAGCGCACGTAACTCCTACGAGCAGTACTTC. As protein: CASSPISARNSYEQYF.

The gene calls are TRBV15 and TRBJ2-3, with 8 bases aligning to TRBD2. The V gene end was trimmed by 5 bases and the J gene end by 6 bases; junction bases not matched to a gene: 10. Germline V gene lookup returns CDR1 LNHNV and CDR2 YYDKDF (reference sequence). The CDR3 is 15 amino acids. For the CDR3, the DNA is TGTGCCACCAGCCCCCCGGGACTAGACAGGGATACGCAGTATTTT. This gives the protein CATSPPGLDRDTQYF.

The chain uses TRBV7-7 and TRBJ1-1; D might be TRBD1 (5 bases). Between the trimmed V and J ends, which lost 1 base and 3 bases, there was a span of 18 bases. The CDR3 extends over 17 amino acids. Germline V gives CDR1 SSHAT, CDR2 FNYEAQ (reference sequence). CDR3 sequence (DNA): TGTGCCAGCAGCTTAGAAGGGGCGGACGAGGTGCACACTGAAGCTTTCTTT. Translating it yields CASSLEGADEVHTEAFF.

Turning to this clone: Sequence at one end of the junction differs from germline and may be a read error. This CDR3 is also generated by other DNA sequences in the sample. This chain links TRBV7-9 with TRBJ2-7; possible D gene TRBD1, 6 bases. CDR1 SEHNR and CDR2 FQNEAQ come from the germline V gene (reference sequence). This CDR3 contains 12 residues. The CDR3 DNA sequence: TGTTCCAGCAGCCCGACAGGCTACGAGCAGTACTTC. Protein sequence: CSSSPTGYEQYF.

The chain employs TRBV6-1 and TRBJ1-6; 10 bases match TRBD1. This CDR3 is built from 16 residues. V dropped 2 bases and J dropped 9; count of bases not matched to a gene: 7. The germline V gene has CDR1 MNHNS and CDR2 SASEGT. The CDR3 spells CASSESGQGEFSPLHF. CDR3 sequence (DNA): TGTGCCAGCAGTGAATCCGGACAGGGGGAGTTTTCACCCCTCCACTTT.

This clone was recorded once. The CDR3 protein is CASSSRTGLESTDTQYF. The CDR3 DNA reads as TGTGCCAGCAGCTCTAGGACGGGACTCGAGAGCACAGATACGCAGTATTTT. The rearrangement joins TRBV5-8 to TRBJ2-3, with D possibly matching TRBD2 (6 bases). This CDR3 is built from 17 residues. CDR1 and CDR2 from the germline V gene are SGHTS and YDEGEE. Between the trimmed V and J ends, which lost 3 bases and 0 bases, there was a span of 17 bases.

This clone was found once. V gene TRBV19 combines with J gene TRBJ2-4; maybe TRBD1 (5 bases). Trimming stripped 7 bases from V and 2 bases from J, with 27 bases between. The CDR3 is 19 residues long. From germline, CDR1 is LNHDA and CDR2 SQIVND (reference sequence). The CDR3 nucleotides are TGTGCCAGTACGACAGCATCAATTGGTGGGTTTGAGTCCAAAAACATTCAGTACTTC. It is translated as CASTTASIGGFESKNIQYF.

On this clone: Other DNA variants within this sample encode the same CDR3. This chain connects TRBV4-2 to TRBJ2-7; D is unresolved. V lost 0 bases and J 2 bases, leaving 5 bases between the germline ends. Per the germline V gene, CDR1 is LGHNA and CDR2 is YNFKEQ. The CDR3 is 13 residues long. The CDR3: CASSQDLPYEQYF. The CDR3 DNA follows: TGTGCCAGCAGCCAAGACCTCCCCTACGAGCAGTACTTC.

The V and J genes are TRBV15 and TRBJ2-2; TRBD2 matches 10 bases. CDR3 length equals 17 residues. V dropped 1 base and J dropped 5; count of bases not matched to a gene: 7. CDR1 and CDR2 from the germline V gene are LNHNV and YYDKDF (reference sequence). This chain's CDR3 is CATSRGAGGRKTGELFF. The CDR3 DNA reads as TGTGCCACCAGCAGAGGAGCGGGGGGGCGAAAAACCGGGGAGCTGTTTTTT.

The chain carries TRBV5-6 and TRBJ1-3, with D perhaps matching TRBD1 (6 bases). This CDR3 comprises 17 residues. The germline V and J ends were trimmed by 4 bases and 0 bases, with 17 bases remaining between them. Germline values: CDR1 SGHDT, CDR2 YYEEEE. CDR3 DNA: TGTGCCAGCAGCGGCGGTTGGGGGGGCACCTCTGGAAACACCATATATTTT. Translation gives CASSGGWGGTSGNTIYF.

This clone was observed a handful of times. This chain links TRBV5-6 with TRBJ2-3, with TRBD1 matching 8 bases. Per the germline V gene, CDR1 is SGHDT and CDR2 is YYEEEE. The CDR3 is 15 residues long. J lost 2 bases, V lost 6 bases, and 8 bases had no gene match. The CDR3 reads CASNLRTGTTDTQYF. The CDR3 region has the DNA TGTGCCAGCAACCTACGGACAGGGACCACAGATACGCAGTATTTT. Full variable domain (rest looked up from reference TRBV5-6 and TRBJ2-3): DAGVTQSPTHLIKTRGQQVTLRCSPKSGHDTVSWYQQALGQGPQFIFQYYEEEERQRGNFPDRFSGHQFPNYSSELNVNALLLGDSALYLCASNLRTGTTDTQYFGPGTRLTVL.

V is TRBV9 and J is TRBJ2-3; D is unresolved. V was cut by 4 bases and J by 6 bases, with 12 bases left in between. From germline, CDR1 is SGDLS and CDR2 YYNGEE. This CDR3 has 13 amino acids. The CDR3 region is CASSPPSLDTQYF. CDR3 bases: TGTGCCAGCAGCCCCCCCTCGTTGGATACGCAGTATTTT.